A selection of T cell receptor beta chains follows, all from one sample in a study of blood T cell repertoires in COVID-19. Profiling relied on immunoSEQ multiplex PCR, and the TCRdb table lists in-frame clones only, not all of them. The profile shows 180,000 or so clones, roughly 90% of them singletons. Sequenced: peripheral blood. These receptors were taken from a man between 18 and 35 years old with active or convalescent COVID-19. The CDR3 runs from the conserved cysteine through the conserved F or W. D genes are given only for firm matches. Some rows mark clone size as missing; the rest say once, few, many or name a class of expanded clone.

v_gene	len	j_gene	abundance	d_gene	CDR3aa	CDR3nt
TRBV9	14	TRBJ2-2	-	-	CASSVSRGSGELFF	TGTGCCAGCAGCGTATCCCGGGGGTCCGGGGAGCTGTTTTTT
TRBV3-1/TRBV3-2	14	TRBJ2-7	-	-	CASSRRERTYEQYF	TGTGCCAGCAGCCGCCGGGAAAGGACCTACGAGCAGTACTTC
TRBV7-2	14	TRBJ1-1	-	TRBD1	CASSLAFGTGAAFF	TGTGCCAGCAGCTTAGCATTCGGGACAGGGGCAGCTTTCTTT
TRBV6-5	14	TRBJ1-1	-	TRBD1	CASSRPSGGTEAFF	TGTGCCAGCAGCCGTCCTTCAGGGGGCACTGAAGCTTTCTTT
TRBV5-6	13	TRBJ2-7	-	-	CASSTLSSYEQYF	TGTGCCAGCAGCACACTAAGCTCCTACGAGCAGTACTTC
TRBV15	15	TRBJ2-5	-	TRBD2	CATSRDSGGAETQYF	TGTGCCACCAGCAGAGATAGCGGGGGGGCGGAGACCCAGTACTTC
TRBV30	12	TRBJ1-1	-	-	CAWSEGEGGAFF	TGTGCCTGGAGTGAAGGGGAGGGAGGGGCTTTCTTT
TRBV11-3	13	TRBJ2-1	-	TRBD1	CASSSIEGAEQFF	TGTGCCAGCAGCTCCATAGAGGGGGCTGAGCAGTTCTTC
TRBV5-1	14	TRBJ1-2	-	TRBD1	CASSENGDRVGYTF	TGCGCCAGCAGCGAGAACGGGGACAGGGTTGGCTACACCTTC
TRBV6-5	12	TRBJ2-3	-	-	CASRTQGGMQYF	TGTGCCAGCAGGACACAGGGCGGTATGCAGTATTTT
TRBV11-2	14	TRBJ2-7	-	TRBD2	CASSLGGTSGSMYF	TGTGCCAGCAGCTTAGGCGGGACTAGCGGGAGTATGTACTTC
TRBV11-1	16	TRBJ2-2	-	TRBD2	CASSLRGGPHTGELFF	TGTGCCAGCAGCTTACGGGGGGGGCCCCACACCGGGGAGCTGTTTTTT
TRBV6-1	15	TRBJ1-2	-	TRBD1	CASSEMGGQVYGYTF	TGTGCCAGCAGTGAAATGGGGGGACAGGTCTATGGCTACACCTTC
TRBV12-5	15	TRBJ1-2	few	TRBD1	CASGSTTGGVWGYTF	TGTGCTAGTGGTTCCACGACAGGGGGCGTCTGGGGCTACACCTTC
TRBV10-3	13	TRBJ2-5	-	TRBD1	CASRDRLEETQYF	TGTGCCTCAAGGGACAGGTTGGAAGAGACCCAGTACTTC